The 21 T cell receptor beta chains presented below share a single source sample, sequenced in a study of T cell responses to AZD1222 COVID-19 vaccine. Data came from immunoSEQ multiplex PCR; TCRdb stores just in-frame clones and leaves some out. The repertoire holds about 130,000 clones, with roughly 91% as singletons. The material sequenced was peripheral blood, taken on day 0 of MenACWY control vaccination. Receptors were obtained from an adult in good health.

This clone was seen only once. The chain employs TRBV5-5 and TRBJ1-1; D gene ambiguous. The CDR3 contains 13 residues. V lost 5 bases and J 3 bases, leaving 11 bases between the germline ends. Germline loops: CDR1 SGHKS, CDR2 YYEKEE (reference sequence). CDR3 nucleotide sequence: TGTGCCAGCAGACTAGCTCCCTACACTGAAGCTTTCTTT. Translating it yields CASRLAPYTEAFF.

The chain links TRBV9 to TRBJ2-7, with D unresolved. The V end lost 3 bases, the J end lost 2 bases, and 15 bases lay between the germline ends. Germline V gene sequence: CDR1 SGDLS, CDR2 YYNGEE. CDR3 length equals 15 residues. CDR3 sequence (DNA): TGTGCCAGCAGCGCCGACTGGGGTGTAGCCTACGAGCAGTACTTC. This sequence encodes CASSADWGVAYEQYF.

CDR3 sequence reads: CASSSRPWTSSTDTQYF. The CDR3 region has the DNA TGTGCCAGCAGCTCCAGACCTTGGACCTCTAGCACAGATACGCAGTATTTT. The rearrangement joins TRBV7-9 to TRBJ2-3; D remains unclear. V was clipped by 4 bases and J by 0 bases, with 17 bases between them. The CDR3 extends over 17 amino acids. Germline assignment: CDR1 SEHNR and CDR2 FQNEAQ (reference sequence).

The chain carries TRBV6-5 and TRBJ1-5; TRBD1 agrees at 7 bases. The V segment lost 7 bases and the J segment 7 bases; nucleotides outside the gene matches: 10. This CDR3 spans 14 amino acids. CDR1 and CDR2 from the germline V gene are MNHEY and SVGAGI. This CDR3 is CASKVSRGHQPQHF. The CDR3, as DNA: TGTGCCAGCAAGGTTAGTAGGGGGCACCAGCCCCAGCATTTT.

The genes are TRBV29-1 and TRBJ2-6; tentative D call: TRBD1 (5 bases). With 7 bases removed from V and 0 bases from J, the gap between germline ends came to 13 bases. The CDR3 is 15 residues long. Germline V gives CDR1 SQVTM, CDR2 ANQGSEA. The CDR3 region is CSAGPDSSGANVLTF. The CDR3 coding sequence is TGCAGCGCCGGACCAGACAGCTCTGGGGCCAACGTCCTGACTTTC.

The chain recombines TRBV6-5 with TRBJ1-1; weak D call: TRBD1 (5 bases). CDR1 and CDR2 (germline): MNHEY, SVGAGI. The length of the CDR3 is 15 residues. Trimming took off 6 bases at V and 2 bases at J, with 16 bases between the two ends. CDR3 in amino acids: CASRMGLTLNTEAFF. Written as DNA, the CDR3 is TGTGCCAGCAGGATGGGACTCACTCTAAACACTGAAGCTTTCTTT.

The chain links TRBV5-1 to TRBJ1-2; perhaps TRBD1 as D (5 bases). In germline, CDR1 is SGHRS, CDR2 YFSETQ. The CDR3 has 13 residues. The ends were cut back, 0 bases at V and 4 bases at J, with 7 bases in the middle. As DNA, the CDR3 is TGCGCCAGCAGCTTGGCAGGGAGCTATGGCTACACCTTC. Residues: CASSLAGSYGYTF.

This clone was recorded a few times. The CDR3 protein is CASSTIIAGGVSGYTF. The CDR3 nucleotides are TGCGCCAGCAGCACAATAATAGCGGGGGGCGTTAGTGGCTACACCTTC. The chain combines TRBV5-1 with TRBJ1-2; TRBD1 might be the D (6 bases). The CDR3 length is 16 residues. V was cut by 4 bases and J by 7 bases, with 23 bases left in between. Germline CDR1 is SGHRS and CDR2 is YFSETQ.

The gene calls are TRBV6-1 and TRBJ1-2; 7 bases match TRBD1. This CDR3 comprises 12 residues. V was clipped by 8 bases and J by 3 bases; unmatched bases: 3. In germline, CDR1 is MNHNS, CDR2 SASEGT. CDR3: CASRQGDYGYTF. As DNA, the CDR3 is TGTGCCAGCCGACAGGGCGACTATGGCTACACCTTC.

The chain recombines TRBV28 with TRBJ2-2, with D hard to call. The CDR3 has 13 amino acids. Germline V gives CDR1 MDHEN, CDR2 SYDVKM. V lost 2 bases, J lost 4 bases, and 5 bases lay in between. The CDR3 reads CASSLGGTGELFF. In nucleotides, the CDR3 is TGTGCCAGCAGTTTAGGTGGCACCGGGGAGCTGTTTTTT. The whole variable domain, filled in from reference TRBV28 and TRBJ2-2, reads DVKVTQSSRYLVKRTGEKVFLECVQDMDHENMFWYRQDPGLGLRLIYFSYDVKMKEKGDIPEGYSVSREKKERFSLILESASTNQTSMYLCASSLGGTGELFFGEGSRLTVL.

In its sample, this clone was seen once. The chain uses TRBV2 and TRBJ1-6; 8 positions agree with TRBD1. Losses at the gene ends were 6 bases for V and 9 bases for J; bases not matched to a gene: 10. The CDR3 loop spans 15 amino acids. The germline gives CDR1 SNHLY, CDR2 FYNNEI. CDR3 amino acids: CASSGTDRVVSPLHF. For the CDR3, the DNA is TGTGCCAGCAGCGGGACGGACAGGGTGGTTTCACCCCTCCACTTT.

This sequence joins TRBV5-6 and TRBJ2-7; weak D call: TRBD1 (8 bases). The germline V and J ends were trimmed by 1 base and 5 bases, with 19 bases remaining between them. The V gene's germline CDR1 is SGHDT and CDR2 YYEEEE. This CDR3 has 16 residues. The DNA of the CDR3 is TGTGCCAGCAGCTTGCTCTACAGGGGGGGTGTCAACGAGCAGTACGTC. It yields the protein CASSLLYRGGVNEQYV.

The CDR3 loop reads CASSQGSGLAGRETQYF. The CDR3 DNA follows: TGTGCCAGCAGCCAAGGCTCGGGACTAGCGGGGAGGGAGACCCAGTACTTC. The genes are TRBV3-1 (or the pseudogene TRBV3-2) and TRBJ2-5; 13 nucleotides match TRBD2. In germline, CDR1 is LGHDT, CDR2 YNNKEL (reference sequence). The CDR3 has 17 residues. With 1 base clipped from V and 5 bases from J, the junction kept 7 bases outside the gene matches.

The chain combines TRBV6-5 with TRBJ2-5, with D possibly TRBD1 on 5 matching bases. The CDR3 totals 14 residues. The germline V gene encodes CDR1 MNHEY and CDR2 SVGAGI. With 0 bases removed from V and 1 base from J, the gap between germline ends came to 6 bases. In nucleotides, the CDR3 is TGTGCCAGCAGTTACTCCACAGGCCAAGAGACCCAGTACTTC. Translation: CASSYSTGQETQYF.

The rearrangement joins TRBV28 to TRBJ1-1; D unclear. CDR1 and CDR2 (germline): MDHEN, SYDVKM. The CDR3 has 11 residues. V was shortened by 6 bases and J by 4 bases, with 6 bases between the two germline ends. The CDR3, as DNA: TGTGCCAGCAGCGGGTTCACTGAAGCTTTCTTT. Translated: CASSGFTEAFF. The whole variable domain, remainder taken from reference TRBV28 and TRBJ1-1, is DVKVTQSSRYLVKRTGEKVFLECVQDMDHENMFWYRQDPGLGLRLIYFSYDVKMKEKGDIPEGYSVSREKKERFSLILESASTNQTSMYLCASSGFTEAFFGQGTRLTVV.

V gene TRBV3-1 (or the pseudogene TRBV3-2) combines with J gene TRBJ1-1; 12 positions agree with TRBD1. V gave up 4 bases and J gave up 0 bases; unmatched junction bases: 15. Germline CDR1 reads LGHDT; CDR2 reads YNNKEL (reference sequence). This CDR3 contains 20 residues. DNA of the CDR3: TGTGCCAGCAGCCCGGGGACAGGGGGCCTCGACGACCTCATGAACACTGAAGCTTTCTTT. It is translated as CASSPGTGGLDDLMNTEAFF.

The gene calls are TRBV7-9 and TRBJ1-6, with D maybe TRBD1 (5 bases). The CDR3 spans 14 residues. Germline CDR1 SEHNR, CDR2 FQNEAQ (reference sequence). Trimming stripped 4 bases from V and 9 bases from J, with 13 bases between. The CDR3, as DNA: TGTGCCAGCAGCTGGGACGGTGGGGGTTCACCCCTCCACTTT. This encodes CASSWDGGGSPLHF.

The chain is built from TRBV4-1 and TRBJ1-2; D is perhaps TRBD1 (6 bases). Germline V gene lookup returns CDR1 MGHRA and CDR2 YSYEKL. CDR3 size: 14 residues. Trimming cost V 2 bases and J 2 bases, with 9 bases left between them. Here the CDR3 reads CASSQSTGNYGYTF. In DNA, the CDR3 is TGCGCCAGCAGCCAAAGTACAGGGAACTATGGCTACACCTTC.

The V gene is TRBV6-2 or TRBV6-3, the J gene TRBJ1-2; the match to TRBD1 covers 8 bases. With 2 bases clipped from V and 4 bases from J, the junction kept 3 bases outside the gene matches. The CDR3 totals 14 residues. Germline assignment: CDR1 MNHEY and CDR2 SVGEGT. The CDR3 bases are TGTGCCAGCAGTTACCAGGACAGGGTCTATGGCTACACCTTC. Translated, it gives CASSYQDRVYGYTF.

The CDR3 protein is CATSPTGHSNQPQHF. As DNA, the CDR3 is TGTGCCACCAGCCCCACAGGCCATAGCAATCAGCCCCAGCATTTT. This rearrangement joins TRBV24-1 to TRBJ1-5; perhaps TRBD1 as D (5 bases). The CDR3 spans 15 residues. Trimming pared 7 bases from V and 0 bases from J, leaving 12 bases between. The germline CDR1 and CDR2 sequences are KGHDR and SFDVKD.

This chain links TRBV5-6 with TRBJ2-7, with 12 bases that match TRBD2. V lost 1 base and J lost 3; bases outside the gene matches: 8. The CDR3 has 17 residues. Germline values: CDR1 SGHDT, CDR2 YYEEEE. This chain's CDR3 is CASSLRRLAGVDYEQYF. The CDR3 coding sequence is TGTGCCAGCAGCTTGAGGAGACTAGCGGGAGTGGACTACGAGCAGTACTTC.